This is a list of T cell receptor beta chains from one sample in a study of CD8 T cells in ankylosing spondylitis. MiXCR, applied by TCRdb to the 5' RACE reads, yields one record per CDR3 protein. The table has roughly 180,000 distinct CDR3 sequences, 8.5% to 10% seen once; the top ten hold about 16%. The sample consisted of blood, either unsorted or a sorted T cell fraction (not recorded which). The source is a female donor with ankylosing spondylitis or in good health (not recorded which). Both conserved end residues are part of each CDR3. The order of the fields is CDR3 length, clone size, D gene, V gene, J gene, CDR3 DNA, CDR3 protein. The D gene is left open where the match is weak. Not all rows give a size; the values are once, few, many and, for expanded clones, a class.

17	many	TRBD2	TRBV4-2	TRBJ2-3	TGTGCCAGCCGATCGACTAGCGGGAGTGGCACCACAGATACGCAGTATTTT	CASRSTSGSGTTDTQYF
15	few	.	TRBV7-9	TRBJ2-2	TGTGCCAGCCTCAGCGGCGCGCCCCGTTCCGGGGAGCTGTTTTTT	CASLSGAPRSGELFF
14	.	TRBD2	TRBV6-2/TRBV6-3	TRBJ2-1	TGTGCCAGCAGCCGACTAGCGGGAGTGGCTGAGCAGTTCTTC	CASSRLAGVAEQFF
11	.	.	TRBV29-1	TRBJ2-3	TGCAGCGTTGATGACTCGGATACGCAGTATTTT	CSVDDSDTQYF
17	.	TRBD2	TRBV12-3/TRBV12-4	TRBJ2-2	TGTGCCAGCAGAGCCGAACTAGCGGGAGTTCGGACCGGGGAGCTGTTTTTT	CASRAELAGVRTGELFF
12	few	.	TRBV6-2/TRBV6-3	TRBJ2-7	TGTGCCAGCAAGGACCGAGGGTACGAGCAGTACTTC	CASKDRGYEQYF
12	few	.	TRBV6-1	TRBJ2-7	TGTGCCAGCAGCCCTTCCAACTACGAGCAGTACTTC	CASSPSNYEQYF
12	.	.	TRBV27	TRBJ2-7	TGTGCCAGCAGTTATCAGGGGAGTGAGCAGTACTTC	CASSYQGSEQYF
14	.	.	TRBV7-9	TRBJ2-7	TGTGCCAGCAGCGACGGAGAATATTGGAGCGAGCAGTACTTC	CASSDGEYWSEQYF
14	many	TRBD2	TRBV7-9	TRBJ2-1	TGTGCCAGCCTTAGCGGGAGCTCCTACAATGAGCAGTTCTTC	CASLSGSSYNEQFF
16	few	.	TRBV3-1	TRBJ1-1	TGTGCCAGCAGCCACTTAGACAGGCGGGGGAACACTGAAGCTTTCTTT	CASSHLDRRGNTEAFF